Each of the 14 T cell receptor beta chains below was sequenced from the same sample in a study of CD8 T cells in Susac syndrome. RNA in amounts of roughly 0.5 to 1 ug was reverse transcribed with random hexamers. TCRdb reanalysed the immunoSEQ multiplex PCR reads using MiXCR and keeps one entry per CDR3 protein. The sample includes approximately 190,000 distinct CDR3 sequences, approximately 95% seen only once; the top ten take 0.09% to 0.1%. Sequencing was performed on CD4+ T cells from PBMCs. The receptors come from a human donor with Susac syndrome.

This chain connects TRBV20-1 to TRBJ1-5; 7 nucleotides line up with TRBD1. The germline V gene encodes CDR1 DFQATT and CDR2 SNEGSKA (reference sequence). The ends lost 5 bases at V and 6 bases at J; junction bases unmatched: 4. CDR3 length: 12 residues. The CDR3 bases are TGCAGTGCTGCTAGACAGGGTCAGCCCCAGCATTTT. The encoded protein is CSAARQGQPQHF.

The genes are TRBV30 and TRBJ1-1; TRBD1 is a possible D gene (5 bases). Germline values: CDR1 GTSNPN, CDR2 SVGIG (reference sequence). Deletions cut 7 bases from V and 6 bases from J, with 12 bases between. The CDR3 sequence is 11 residues long. The CDR3 spells CAYRGSSEAFF. The CDR3 DNA sequence: TGTGCCTATCGGGGCAGCTCTGAAGCTTTCTTT. Based on the CDR3 plus reference TRBV30 and TRBJ1-1, the full variable domain is SQTIHQWPATLVQPVGSPLSLECTVEGTSNPNLYWYRQAAGRGLQLLFYSVGIGQISSEVPQNLSASRPQDRQFILSSKKLLLSDSGFYLCAYRGSSEAFFGQGTRLTVV.

This clonotype was seen just once. This chain uses TRBV30 with TRBJ2-7; D could derive from TRBD1 or TRBD2 (5 bases each). With 0 bases removed from V and 5 bases from J, the gap between germline ends came to 20 bases. The germline V gene has CDR1 GTSNPN and CDR2 SVGIG (reference sequence). The CDR3 consists of 16 residues. The CDR3 DNA reads TGTGCCTGGAGTGTAAAGGGTCAGGTAGGGACCCACGAGCAGTACTTC. This translates into CAWSVKGQVGTHEQYF. The full variable domain, rest sourced from reference TRBV30 and TRBJ2-7, is SQTIHQWPATLVQPVGSPLSLECTVEGTSNPNLYWYRQAAGRGLQLLFYSVGIGQISSEVPQNLSASRPQDRQFILSSKKLLLSDSGFYLCAWSVKGQVGTHEQYFGPGTRLTVT.

V usage is TRBV20-1 and J usage is TRBJ1-2; TRBD1 is a possible D gene (5 bases). The CDR3 runs 14 residues. V lost 3 bases, J lost 4 bases, and 15 bases lay in between. Germline CDR1 DFQATT, CDR2 SNEGSKA (reference sequence). The CDR3 DNA reads TGCAGTGCTAGTTTCGGGGCCCGGACCTATGGCTACACCTTC. This encodes CSASFGARTYGYTF.

This clonotype was recorded only once. J is TRBJ1-2 and V is TRBV5-1, with D tentatively TRBD1 (5 bases). Trimming shortened V by 1 base and J by 3 bases, and 7 bases separated the two germline ends. Germline lookup yields CDR1 SGHRS and CDR2 YFSETQ. CDR3 length: 13 residues. The CDR3 sequence is CASSLMTDYGYTF. CDR3 sequence (DNA): TGCGCCAGCAGCTTGATGACAGACTATGGCTACACCTTC.

The chain employs TRBV4-3 and TRBJ2-5; TRBD2 matches at 9 bases. This CDR3 comprises 13 residues. Germline loops: CDR1 LGHNA, CDR2 YSLEER. J gave up 7 bases and V 3 bases, and 3 bases lay outside the gene matches. CDR3 in amino acids: CASSQRREGTQYF. The DNA of the CDR3 is TGCGCCAGCAGCCAGAGGCGGGAGGGGACCCAGTACTTC.

V gene TRBV4-1 combines with J gene TRBJ2-3; the D is unclear. The CDR3 consists of 16 residues. Trimming took 2 bases from V and 2 from J, leaving 14 bases between them. Germline loops: CDR1 MGHRA, CDR2 YSYEKL. The CDR3 loop is CASSQSQGLTTDTQYF. As DNA, the CDR3 is TGCGCCAGCAGCCAAAGCCAAGGGCTAACCACAGATACGCAGTATTTT.

With respect to this clonotype: A junction end diverges from the germline sequence, so it may reflect a read error. The V and J genes are TRBV18 and TRBJ2-3, with TRBD2 matching 7 bases. This CDR3 has 15 amino acids. Germline lookup yields CDR1 KGHSH and CDR2 LQKENI. This chain's CDR3 is CASSPLAPSTDTQYF. The CDR3 DNA reads TGTGCCAGCTCCCCACTAGCGCCCAGCACAGATACGCAGTATTTT. The full variable domain, with the rest looked up from reference TRBV18 and TRBJ2-3, is NAGVMQNPRHLVRRRGQEARLRCSPMKGHSHVYWYRQLPEEGLKFMVYLQKENIIDESGMPKERFSAEFPKEGPSILRIQQVVRGDSAAYFCASSPLAPSTDTQYFGPGTRLTVL.

This clonotype was detected only a few times. The chain is built from TRBV5-6 and TRBJ1-1, with a possible D match to TRBD1 (5 bases). V was pared by 5 bases and J by 1 base, with 9 bases between. Looked up from germline, CDR1 is SGHDT and CDR2 is YYEEEE. The length of the CDR3 is 13 residues. The CDR3 is CASSRQRNTEAFF. For the CDR3, the DNA is TGTGCCAGCAGTCGACAGCGGAACACTGAAGCTTTCTTT. Using reference TRBV5-6 and TRBJ1-1 for the parts outside the CDR3, the full variable domain is DAGVTQSPTHLIKTRGQQVTLRCSPKSGHDTVSWYQQALGQGPQFIFQYYEEEERQRGNFPDRFSGHQFPNYSSELNVNALLLGDSALYLCASSRQRNTEAFFGQGTRLTVV.

The chain links TRBV30 to TRBJ2-3; a possible D gene is TRBD2 (7 bases). Per the germline V gene, CDR1 is GTSNPN and CDR2 is SVGIG (reference sequence). The V end lost 0 bases, the J end lost 2 bases, and 15 bases lay between the germline ends. The CDR3 has 16 amino acids. The CDR3 region has the DNA TGTGCCTGGAGTGTACTCGGGGGGCCTGCCACAGATACGCAGTATTTT. It yields the protein CAWSVLGGPATDTQYF.

The chain couples TRBV6-2 or TRBV6-3 to TRBJ2-5, with D tentatively TRBD2 (6 bases). This CDR3 has 12 amino acids. The V end lost 6 bases, the J end lost 9 bases, and 14 bases lay between the germline ends. CDR1 is MNHEY and CDR2 is SVGEGT in the germline V gene. The CDR3 protein is CASSYSSSAQYF. CDR3 coding DNA: TGTGCCAGCAGCTACAGCTCTAGCGCCCAGTACTTC.

This CDR3 is CASTPSLSSGIPLHF. Written as DNA, the CDR3 is TGTGCCAGCACGCCTTCCCTGAGTTCCGGGATCCCCCTCCACTTT. V and J are TRBV2 and TRBJ1-6; the D is unclear. V was shortened by 7 bases and J by 13 bases, with 23 bases between the two germline ends. The CDR3 has 15 residues. Looked up from germline, CDR1 is SNHLY and CDR2 is FYNNEI. Combining the CDR3 with reference TRBV2 and TRBJ1-6 gives the whole variable domain EPEVTQTPSHQVTQMGQEVILRCVPISNHLYFYWYRQILGQKVEFLVSFYNNEISEKSEIFDDQFSVERPDGSNFTLKIRSTKLEDSAMYFCASTPSLSSGIPLHFGNGTRLTVT.

The CDR3 nucleotides read TGTGCCAGCAGCCTCACCCCAGGGATTCGCAATTCACCCCTCCACTTT. Amino acid sequence: CASSLTPGIRNSPLHF. The V gene is TRBV9, the J gene TRBJ1-6; D is possibly TRBD1 (5 bases). This CDR3 spans 16 amino acids. CDR1 and CDR2 from the germline V gene are SGDLS and YYNGEE. The V gene lost 4 bases and the J gene lost 7 bases, with 18 bases spanning the gap.

The chain carries TRBV12-3 or TRBV12-4 and TRBJ1-2; 8 bases match TRBD1. This CDR3 has 14 residues. J was trimmed by 2 bases and V by 2 bases; bases with no gene match: 1. The CDR3 here is CASSLNRGNYGYTF. The CDR3, as DNA: TGTGCCAGCAGTTTAAACAGGGGGAACTATGGCTACACCTTC.